These 9 T cell receptor beta chains were sequenced from one sample in a study of T cell responses to AZD1222 COVID-19 vaccine. The repertoire was sequenced with immunoSEQ multiplex PCR; TCRdb's copy has only in-frame clones and lacks some. This table holds about 130,000 clones, around 89% found once. This sample comprised peripheral blood, obtained on day 0 of AZD1222 vaccination. The receptors derive from an adult in good health.

This chain connects TRBV5-1 to TRBJ2-5; 8 nucleotides agree with TRBD2. CDR1 and CDR2 (germline): SGHRS, YFSETQ. J lost 2 bases, V lost 0 bases, and 3 bases had no gene match. This CDR3 comprises 15 residues. CDR3 nucleotide sequence: TGCGCCAGCAGCTTGGGCGGGGGGACTCAAGAGACCCAGTACTTC. Translated: CASSLGGGTQETQYF.

CDR3 DNA: TGCGCCAGCAGCCTTTCCCACAGGGGGAACTCTGGAAACACCATATATTTT. This encodes CASSLSHRGNSGNTIYF. The genes are TRBV4-1 and TRBJ1-3; 8 bases are a match to TRBD1. Germline assignment: CDR1 MGHRA and CDR2 YSYEKL. CDR3 length: 17 residues. The J segment lost 0 bases and the V segment lost 4 bases, leaving 8 bases of the junction unmatched.

V usage is TRBV7-3 and J usage is TRBJ2-3; D ambiguous. Germline lookup yields CDR1 SGHTA and CDR2 FQGTGA. V was shortened by 2 bases and J by 0 bases, with 9 bases between the two germline ends. This CDR3 has 15 amino acids. The CDR3, as DNA: TGTGCCAGCAGCTTAGCCGGCACTAGCACAGATACGCAGTATTTT. Its protein is CASSLAGTSTDTQYF.

The chain carries TRBV7-2 and TRBJ1-5; D may be TRBD1 (5 bases). Germline V CDR1 and CDR2: SGHTA, FQGNSA. Trimming pared 5 bases from V and 2 bases from J, leaving 10 bases between. The CDR3 consists of 14 residues. The CDR3 sequence is CASSPLGGNQPQHF. The CDR3 DNA follows: TGTGCCAGCAGCCCCCTAGGGGGCAATCAGCCCCAGCATTTT.

This chain links TRBV12-3 or TRBV12-4 with TRBJ2-2; D call uncertain. The V end lost 7 bases, the J end lost 6 bases, and 12 bases lay between the germline ends. The CDR3 is made up of 13 amino acids. The CDR3: CASTSWSSGELFF. The DNA for the CDR3 is TGTGCCAGCACCTCTTGGTCGTCCGGGGAGCTGTTTTTT.

V is TRBV3-1 (or the pseudogene TRBV3-2) and J is TRBJ2-5; D is undetermined. Per germline, CDR1 LGHDT and CDR2 YNNKEL (reference sequence). V was cut by 0 bases and J by 0 bases, with 8 bases left in between. The CDR3 runs to 15 residues. CDR3 residues: CASSQERTNQETQYF. The CDR3, as DNA: TGTGCCAGCAGCCAAGAGCGGACCAACCAAGAGACCCAGTACTTC.

The genes are TRBV10-3 and TRBJ2-7; D might be TRBD1 or TRBD2, each matching 5 bases. V shed 0 bases and J shed 4 bases, with 13 bases lying between them. This CDR3 has 15 amino acids. Germline CDR1 reads ENHRY; CDR2 reads SYGVKD. DNA of the CDR3: TGTGCCATCAGTGAGTCGGGGACCTATGAGTACGAGCAGTACTTC. Translation gives CAISESGTYEYEQYF.

For the CDR3, the DNA is TGCGCCAGCAGCCAAGCGGGACTAGCGGGTCAACCCTACGAGCAGTACTTC. Amino acid sequence: CASSQAGLAGQPYEQYF. The chain joins TRBV4-1 to TRBJ2-7; 12 bases line up with TRBD2. The CDR3 totals 17 residues. The germline CDR1 and CDR2 sequences are MGHRA and YSYEKL. The ends lost 1 base at V and 2 bases at J; junction bases unmatched: 6.

The chain is built from TRBV24-1 and TRBJ2-3, with 8 bases fitting TRBD2. The junction had 7 bases not matched to a gene; V was cut back by 0 bases and J by 0 bases. This CDR3 region has 18 residues. CDR1 is KGHDR and CDR2 is SFDVKD in the germline V gene. The CDR3 DNA reads TGTGCCACCAGTGATTTGTCTCGGGGGGGGGCTAGCACAGATACGCAGTATTTT. Protein: CATSDLSRGGASTDTQYF.